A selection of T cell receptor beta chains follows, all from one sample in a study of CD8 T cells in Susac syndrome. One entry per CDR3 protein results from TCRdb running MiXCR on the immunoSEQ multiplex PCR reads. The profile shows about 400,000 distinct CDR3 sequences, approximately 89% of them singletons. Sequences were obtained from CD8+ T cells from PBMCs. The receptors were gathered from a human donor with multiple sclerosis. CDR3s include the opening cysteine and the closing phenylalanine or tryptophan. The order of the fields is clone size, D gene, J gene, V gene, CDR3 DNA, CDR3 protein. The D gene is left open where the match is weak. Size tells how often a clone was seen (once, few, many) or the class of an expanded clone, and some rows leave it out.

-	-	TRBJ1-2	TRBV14	TGTGCCAGCAGCCAAGTCGGGGAGGACTATGGCTACACCTTC	CASSQVGEDYGYTF
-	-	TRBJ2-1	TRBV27	TGTGCCAGCGCCGCGTGGGACAATGAGCAGTTCTTC	CASAAWDNEQFF
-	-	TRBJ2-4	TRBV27	TGTGCCAGCAGTTTGACTCCTGGTCTAGCCAAAAACATTCAGTACTTC	CASSLTPGLAKNIQYF
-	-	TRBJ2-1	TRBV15	TGTGCCACCAGCAGAGATAGGGGTATCAGCGGTTCCTACAATGAGCAGTTCTTC	CATSRDRGISGSYNEQFF
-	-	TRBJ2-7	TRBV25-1	TGTGCCAGCACCCTAGGCTACGAGCAGTACTTC	CASTLGYEQYF
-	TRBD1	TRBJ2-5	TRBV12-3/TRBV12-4	TGTGCCAGCAGTTCGCTCGGGACAGGGGTAGAGACCCAGTACTTC	CASSSLGTGVETQYF
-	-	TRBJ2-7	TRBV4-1	TGCGCCAGCAGCCCTGATTCAGGCCCCTACGAGCAGTACTTC	CASSPDSGPYEQYF
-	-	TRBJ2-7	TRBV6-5	TGTGCCAGCAGCCCAAACCTGGAGCCCCCCTACGAGCAGTACTTC	CASSPNLEPPYEQYF
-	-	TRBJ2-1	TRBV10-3	TGTGCCATCAGTCGTTCGGGTCAAGTGGGCAATGAGCAGTTCTTC	CAISRSGQVGNEQFF
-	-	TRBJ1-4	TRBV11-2	TGTGCCAGCAGCTTAGGGGAAGCTACTAATGAAAAACTGTTTTTT	CASSLGEATNEKLFF
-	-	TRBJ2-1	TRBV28	TGTGCCAGCAGATCGACAGCCGACAATGAGCAGTTCTTC	CASRSTADNEQFF
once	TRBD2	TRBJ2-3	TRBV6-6	TGTGCCAGCAGAAACCTAGCGGGAGGGTCCTTGGATACGCAGTATTTT	CASRNLAGGSLDTQYF
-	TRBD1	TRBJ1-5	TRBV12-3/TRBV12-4	TGTGCCAGCAGTTTAGGACAGGGGCGGTTAAGAAGCAATCAGCCCCAGCATTTT	CASSLGQGRLRSNQPQHF
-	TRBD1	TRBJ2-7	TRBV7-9	TGTGCCAGCAGCCCCGGGACAGAACACTACGAGCAGTACTTC	CASSPGTEHYEQYF
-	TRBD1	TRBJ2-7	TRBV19	TGTGCCAGTAGTATAGAGGGGACAGCCTCCTACGAGCAGTACTTC	CASSIEGTASYEQYF
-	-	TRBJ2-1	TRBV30	TGTGCCTGGTCCTTAGGGGGCGGAGGGGAGCAGTTCTTC	CAWSLGGGGEQFF
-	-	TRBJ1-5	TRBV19	TGTGCCAGTAGTATTGGGGGTACGAGCAATCAGCCCCAGCATTTT	CASSIGGTSNQPQHF
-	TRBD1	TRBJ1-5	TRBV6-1	TGTGCCAGCAGTGATCTTCAGGGGGACCATAGCAATCAGCCCCAGCATTTT	CASSDLQGDHSNQPQHF
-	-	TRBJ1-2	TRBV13	TGTGCCAGCAGCTTAGAATCGGTAGGGGGGAGCTATGGCTACACCTTC	CASSLESVGGSYGYTF
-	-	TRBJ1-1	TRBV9	TGTGCCAGCAGCGTAGGGGACCATCCGAACACTGAAGCTTTCTTT	CASSVGDHPNTEAFF
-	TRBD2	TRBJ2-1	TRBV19	TGTGCCAGTAGTATCCACCTAGCGGACGACGGGTACAATGAGCAGTTCTTC	CASSIHLADDGYNEQFF
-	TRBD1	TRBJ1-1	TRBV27	TGTGCCACCAGGGGGCTTGGGCAGGAAGCTTTCTTT	CATRGLGQEAFF
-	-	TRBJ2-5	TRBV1	TGCACCAGCAGCGGGACTAGCGGGACCCAAGAGACCCAGTACTTC	CTSSGTSGTQETQYF
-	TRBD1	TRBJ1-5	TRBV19	TGTGCCAGTACCAACCCCTGGACAGGGTACCAGCCCCAGCATTTT	CASTNPWTGYQPQHF
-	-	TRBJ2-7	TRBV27	TGTGCCACCAAGTGGGCCTACGAGCAGTACTTC	CATKWAYEQYF
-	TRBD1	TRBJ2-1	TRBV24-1	TGTGCCACTGCGCCGGGACAGGGGGACTACAATGAGCAGTTCTTC	CATAPGQGDYNEQFF
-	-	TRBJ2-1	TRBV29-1	TGCAGCGTTGAAGCTTGGGGGATTACCTACAATGAGCAGTTCTTC	CSVEAWGITYNEQFF
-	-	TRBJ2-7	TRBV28	TGTGCCAGCAGTTTAGGTAACAGCCCCGAGCAGTACTTC	CASSLGNSPEQYF
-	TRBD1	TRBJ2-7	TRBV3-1	TGTGCCAGCAGCCAAGAGAAGGTAGGGGGCCCCTTGGACTACGAGCAGTACTTC	CASSQEKVGGPLDYEQYF
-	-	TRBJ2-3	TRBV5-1	TGCGCCAGCAGCTTGTACGAGGGTTCCACAGATACGCAGTATTTT	CASSLYEGSTDTQYF
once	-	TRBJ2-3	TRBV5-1	TGCGCCAGCAGCCCTAAACAGGGAAGCCTCTTGGATACGCAGTATTTT	CASSPKQGSLLDTQYF
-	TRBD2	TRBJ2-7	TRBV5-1	TGCGCCAGCAGCGGACCTAGCGGGGGGCGGTACGAGCAGTACTTC	CASSGPSGGRYEQYF
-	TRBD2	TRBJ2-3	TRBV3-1	TGTGCCAGCAGCCCTCAAGCGGGGTCAGATACGCAGTATTTT	CASSPQAGSDTQYF
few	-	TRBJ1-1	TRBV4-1	TGTGCCAGCAGCCAAGATCCAGGCACTGAAGCTTTCTTT	CASSQDPGTEAFF
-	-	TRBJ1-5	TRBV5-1	TGCGCCAGCAGCTTGGGGGTCGGGGGAGGTCAGCCCCAGCATTTT	CASSLGVGGGQPQHF
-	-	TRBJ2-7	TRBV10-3	TGTGCCATCAGGGGGAAGGACGGCGAAACCTACGAGCAGTACTTC	CAIRGKDGETYEQYF
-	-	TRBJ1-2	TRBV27	TGTGCCAGCAGTCCACCTACGGGTAGCTATGGCTACACCTTC	CASSPPTGSYGYTF
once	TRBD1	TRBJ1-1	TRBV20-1	TGCAGTGCCAAAACAGGGGTCCACACTGAAGCTTTCTTT	CSAKTGVHTEAFF
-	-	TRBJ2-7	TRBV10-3	TGTGCCATCAGACGGACCGAGGGGTACGAGCAGTACTTC	CAIRRTEGYEQYF
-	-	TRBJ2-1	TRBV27	TGTGCCAGCAGTTTCCCGAGTTCTGAGCAGTTCTTC	CASSFPSSEQFF
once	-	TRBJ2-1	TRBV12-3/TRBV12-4	TGTGCCAGCAGACTAGGGGGAAGTGAGCAGTTCTTC	CASRLGGSEQFF
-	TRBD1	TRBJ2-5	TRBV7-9	TGTGCCAGCAGCGATCGCGGACAGGCTTCGCACTTGGAGACCCAGTACTTC	CASSDRGQASHLETQYF
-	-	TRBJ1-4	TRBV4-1	TGCGCCAGCAGCTCCGGGTCGGGTAATGAAAAACTGTTTTTT	CASSSGSGNEKLFF
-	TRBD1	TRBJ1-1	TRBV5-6	TGTGCCAGCAGCTCATCAGGACAGGCCGGGACTGAAGCTTTCTTT	CASSSSGQAGTEAFF
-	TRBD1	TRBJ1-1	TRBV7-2	TGTGCCAGCAGCTCCGGGACAGGGGGCTACACTGAAGCTTTCTTT	CASSSGTGGYTEAFF
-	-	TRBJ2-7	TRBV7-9	TGTGCCAGCAGCGCCACTAAGGACCTCGGTTACGAGCAGTACTTC	CASSATKDLGYEQYF
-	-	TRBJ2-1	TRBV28	TGTGCCAGCAGTCGGTTTAAGGTGGATGAGCAGTTCTTC	CASSRFKVDEQFF
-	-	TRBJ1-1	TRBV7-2	TGTGCCAGCAGCTTAAGTGATTTGGTGAACACTGAAGCTTTCTTT	CASSLSDLVNTEAFF
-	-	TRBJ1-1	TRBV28	TGTGCCAGCAGTCCTAAGATACCGACAGAGCCTTTGGGTGAAGCTTTCTTT	CASSPKIPTEPLGEAFF
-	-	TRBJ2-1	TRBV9	TGTGCCAGCAGCCCCTACCGGGAAAACATTGGGAATGAGCAGTTCTTC	CASSPYRENIGNEQFF
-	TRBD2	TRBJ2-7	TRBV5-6	TGTGCCAGCAGCTCAAGCGGGAGAGCGCTCGAGCAGTACTTC	CASSSSGRALEQYF
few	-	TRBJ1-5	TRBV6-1	TGTGCCAGCAGTGTCTCGGACGGAACAAATCAGCCCCAGCATTTT	CASSVSDGTNQPQHF
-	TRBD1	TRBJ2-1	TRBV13	TGTGCCAGCAGCCCCGGGACAGGAGGGGTCGATGAGCAGTTCTTC	CASSPGTGGVDEQFF
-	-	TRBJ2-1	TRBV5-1	TGCGCCAGCAGCTTGGATCGGGGATCTACCACGAACAATGAGCAGTTCTTC	CASSLDRGSTTNNEQFF
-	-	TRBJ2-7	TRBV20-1	TGCAGTGCTAGTCCGGGGGACCCCTACGAGCAGTACTTC	CSASPGDPYEQYF
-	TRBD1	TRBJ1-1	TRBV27	TGTGCCAGCAGTTTTTCAGGGGGCGGGAACACTGAAGCTTTCTTT	CASSFSGGGNTEAFF
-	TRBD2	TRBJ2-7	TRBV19	TGTGCCAGTAGTACGTCGGGACTAGCAGACGAGCAGTACTTC	CASSTSGLADEQYF
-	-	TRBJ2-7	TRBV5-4	TGTGCCAGCAGCTTGAGTCACGGCTACGAGCAGTACTTC	CASSLSHGYEQYF
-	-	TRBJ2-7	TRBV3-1	TGTGCCAGCAGCCAGCATGCCGGCGGGACAGCCGATGAAGAGCAGTACTTC	CASSQHAGGTADEEQYF
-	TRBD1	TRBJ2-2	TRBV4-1	TGCGCCAGCAGCCTAGCCGGGACAGGGTTACGAACCGGGGAGCTGTTTTTT	CASSLAGTGLRTGELFF